Below are 25 T cell receptor beta chains sequenced from a single sample in a study of CD8 T cells in ankylosing spondylitis. One entry per CDR3 protein, called by TCRdb with MiXCR from the 5' RACE reads. Of about 390,000 distinct CDR3 sequences listed, 20% to 25% were seen once; the top ten hold around 16%. Whole-study results and caveats: Seemingly characteristic of ankylosing spondylitis blood was a TCR beta motif consisting of fewer than 10 highly homologous variants.

No antigen is known for these receptors. The sequenced sample was blood, either unsorted or a sorted T cell fraction (not recorded which). The receptors were gathered from a male donor with ankylosing spondylitis.

This clonotype occurred a few times. The rearrangement links TRBV30 to TRBJ2-1, with D possibly being TRBD2 (6 bases). CDR3 length: 13 amino acids. Germline CDR1 and CDR2: GTSNPN and SVGIG (reference sequence). The V end lost 3 bases, the J end lost 9 bases, and 15 bases lay between the germline ends. CDR3 in amino acids: CAWSILAGSEQFF. As DNA, the CDR3 is TGTGCCTGGAGCATCTTAGCCGGGAGTGAGCAGTTCTTC. Filled out from reference TRBV30 and TRBJ2-1, the complete variable domain reads SQTIHQWPATLVQPVGSPLSLECTVEGTSNPNLYWYRQAAGRGLQLLFYSVGIGQISSEVPQNLSASRPQDRQFILSSKKLLLSDSGFYLCAWSILAGSEQFFGPGTRLTVL.

The V gene is TRBV12-3 or TRBV12-4, the J gene TRBJ2-1, with 7 bases matching TRBD1. This CDR3 region has 14 residues. V dropped 6 bases and J dropped 5; count of bases not matched to a gene: 7. The DNA for the CDR3 is TGTGCCAGCAGACCGGGACAGCTAAACAATGAGCAGTTCTTC. Translation gives CASRPGQLNNEQFF.

The rearrangement uses TRBV12-3 or TRBV12-4 and TRBJ1-5, with D possibly being TRBD1 (6 bases). Trimming removed 6 bases at V and 7 bases at J, with 19 bases between. The CDR3 consists of 15 residues. CDR3 sequence: CASRLGEGGGQPQHF. For the CDR3, the DNA is TGTGCCAGCAGACTTGGGGAGGGGGGAGGACAGCCCCAGCATTTT.

The gene calls are TRBV6-2 or TRBV6-3 and TRBJ2-7, with 8 bases identical to TRBD2. V was pared by 7 bases and J by 2 bases, with 7 bases of the junction left unmatched. The germline V gene encodes CDR1 MNHEY and CDR2 SVGEGT. The CDR3 runs to 14 residues. The CDR3 nucleotides read TGTGCCAGCAAGACCGGGACTAGACCCTACGAGCAGTACTTC. Translating it yields CASKTGTRPYEQYF.

The V call is TRBV5-1, the J call TRBJ1-3; the D gene is possibly TRBD1 (5 bases). Trimming pared 0 bases from V and 3 bases from J, leaving 10 bases between. CDR1 and CDR2 (germline): SGHRS, YFSETQ. The CDR3 contains 15 residues. The CDR3 sequence is CASSLDGAFGNTIYF. As DNA, the CDR3 is TGCGCCAGCAGCTTGGACGGGGCCTTTGGAAACACCATATATTTT.

This chain joins TRBV5-1 and TRBJ2-3; 12 positions match TRBD2. V lost 5 bases, J lost 0 bases, and 4 bases stayed unmatched. This CDR3 comprises 16 residues. Germline V CDR1 and CDR2: SGHRS, YFSETQ. The CDR3 reads CASRAGLAGSTDTQYF. The CDR3 nucleotides are TGCGCCAGCAGGGCCGGACTAGCGGGAAGCACAGATACGCAGTATTTT. Combining the CDR3 with reference TRBV5-1 and TRBJ2-3 gives the whole variable domain KAGVTQTPRYLIKTRGQQVTLSCSPISGHRSVSWYQQTPGQGLQFLFEYFSETQRNKGNFPGRFSGRQFSNSRSEMNVSTLELGDSALYLCASRAGLAGSTDTQYFGPGTRLTVL.

The rearrangement joins TRBV20-1 to TRBJ1-2; D is perhaps TRBD1 (6 bases). The V gene lost 3 bases and the J gene lost 3 bases, with 17 bases spanning the gap. The CDR3 is made up of 15 amino acids. Germline V gene sequence: CDR1 DFQATT, CDR2 SNEGSKA (reference sequence). Here the CDR3 reads CSASQRVAGDYGYTF. The CDR3, as DNA: TGCAGTGCTAGCCAGCGTGTGGCAGGGGACTATGGCTACACCTTC.

This clonotype was counted between two and nine times. The V and J genes are TRBV7-8 and TRBJ2-2; the D gene is possibly TRBD1 (6 bases). This CDR3 is 18 amino acids long. Germline V gene data show CDR1 as SGHVS and CDR2 as FQNEAQ. The germline V and J ends were trimmed by 0 bases and 5 bases, with 19 bases remaining between them. The CDR3 coding sequence is TGTGCCAGCAGCTTAGCGGCGTCGGGACACCCAGCGACCGGGGAGCTGTTTTTT. It specifies CASSLAASGHPATGELFF.

This clonotype has more than one count but fewer than ten. This rearrangement joins TRBV7-2 to TRBJ2-3; 12 nucleotides match TRBD1. CDR3 length: 16 amino acids. J lost 1 base, V lost 5 bases, and 4 bases had no gene match. Germline V gene lookup returns CDR1 SGHTA and CDR2 FQGNSA. The CDR3 loop reads CASSKGTGGGTDTQYF. CDR3 coding DNA: TGTGCCAGCAGCAAGGGGACAGGGGGCGGCACAGATACGCAGTATTTT.

This rearrangement joins TRBV10-3 to TRBJ1-1, with TRBD1 matching over 7 bases. This CDR3 is 12 amino acids long. Germline V CDR1 and CDR2: ENHRY, SYGVKD. Unmatched junction bases numbered 2, after V lost 7 bases and J lost 3 bases. The CDR3 region is CAIMGQYTEAFF. The CDR3 bases are TGTGCCATCATGGGACAGTACACTGAAGCTTTCTTT.

V usage is TRBV10-3 and J usage is TRBJ2-2; 7 nucleotides match TRBD1. CDR1 ENHRY and CDR2 SYGVKD come from the germline V gene. This CDR3 is built from 16 residues. The V segment lost 3 bases and the J segment 1 base; nucleotides outside the gene matches: 5. CDR3 residues: CAISEGTAVNTGELFF. Here the CDR3 DNA reads TGTGCCATCAGTGAAGGGACAGCAGTGAACACCGGGGAGCTGTTTTTT.

The rearrangement joins TRBV5-1 to TRBJ2-3; 10 bases are a match to TRBD2. The germline V gene has CDR1 SGHRS and CDR2 YFSETQ. The V and J ends lost 2 bases and 4 bases, in that order; junction bases with no gene match: 7. The CDR3 contains 16 residues. The CDR3 sequence is CASSFDASGSADTQYF. The CDR3 nucleotides read TGCGCCAGCAGCTTCGATGCTAGCGGGAGCGCAGATACGCAGTATTTT.

The J gene is TRBJ1-1, the V gene TRBV28, with D maybe TRBD1 (5 bases). This CDR3 contains 15 residues. Germline V gene sequence: CDR1 MDHEN, CDR2 SYDVKM. The V end lost 2 bases, the J end lost 3 bases, and 13 bases lay between the germline ends. Here the CDR3 DNA reads TGTGCCAGCAGTTTAGGGGCTCCCGGGGACACTGAAGCTTTCTTT. Protein product: CASSLGAPGDTEAFF.

The chain uses TRBV7-8 and TRBJ1-4, with D possibly matching TRBD1 (5 bases). This CDR3 has 14 amino acids. CDR1 is SGHVS, CDR2 FQNEAQ, per germline. Between the trimmed V and J ends, which lost 2 bases and 10 bases, there was a span of 14 bases. The CDR3 region has the DNA TGTGCCAGCAGCTTAAACAGGCCAACCTTAAAACTGTTTTTT. This encodes CASSLNRPTLKLFF.

V is TRBV20-1 and J is TRBJ2-7; D gene uncertain. The CDR3 is 11 amino acids. Per germline, CDR1 DFQATT and CDR2 SNEGSKA (reference sequence). Trimming removed 2 bases from V and 6 bases from J, with 8 bases in between. The CDR3 DNA reads as TGCAGTGCTAGACTCCCTCCCGAGCAGTACTTC. Residues: CSARLPPEQYF.

The chain is built from TRBV20-1 and TRBJ2-3; 8 nucleotides agree with TRBD2. J lost 3 bases, V lost 3 bases, and 5 bases had no gene match. Germline-derived CDR1 and CDR2 are DFQATT and SNEGSKA (reference sequence). The CDR3 loop spans 14 amino acids. CDR3 loop: CSASPQRGTDTQYF. The CDR3 DNA sequence: TGCAGTGCTAGCCCCCAGCGGGGGACAGATACGCAGTATTTT.

This chain uses TRBV6-6 with TRBJ2-5; D is undetermined. V was trimmed by 2 bases and J by 3 bases, leaving 7 bases between them. The germline V gene encodes CDR1 MNHNY and CDR2 SVGAGI (reference sequence). The CDR3 totals 13 residues. The CDR3 region is CASSYRQKETQYF. CDR3 nucleotide sequence: TGTGCCAGCAGTTACCGTCAGAAAGAGACCCAGTACTTC.

This clonotype turned up a few times. At one end the junction does not follow the germline gene, possibly because of a read error. The V call is TRBV14, the J call TRBJ2-1; D ambiguous. The CDR3 has 11 amino acids. From germline, CDR1 is SGHDN and CDR2 FVKESK. CDR3 in amino acids: CASSSNNEQFF. The CDR3 DNA follows: TGTGCCAGCAGCTCCAACAATGAGCAGTTCTTC.

This clonotype was seen just once. The chain carries TRBV6-2 or TRBV6-3 and TRBJ2-7, with D perhaps given as TRBD1 or TRBD2 (5 bases each). Germline loops: CDR1 MNHEY, CDR2 SVGEGT. V lost 5 bases, J lost 2 bases, and 13 bases lay in between. The CDR3 loop spans 14 amino acids. This CDR3 is CASSTTGTAYEQYF. DNA for the CDR3: TGTGCCAGCAGTACCACCGGGACCGCCTACGAGCAGTACTTC.

This clonotype was seen a handful of times. The rearrangement joins TRBV6-2 or TRBV6-3 to TRBJ2-2; the D gene is possibly TRBD2 (5 bases). Germline lookup yields CDR1 MNHEY and CDR2 SVGEGT. The CDR3 spans 14 residues. V was shortened by 2 bases and J by 4 bases, with 8 bases between the two germline ends. The CDR3 protein is CASSYGRGTGELFF. For the CDR3, the DNA is TGTGCCAGCAGTTACGGCCGGGGCACCGGGGAGCTGTTTTTT.

In this sample, this clonotype turned up a few times. This chain joins TRBV7-9 and TRBJ2-7; D is perhaps TRBD1 (5 bases). The ends were cut back, 6 bases at V and 2 bases at J, with 8 bases in the middle. The V gene's germline CDR1 is SEHNR and CDR2 FQNEAQ (reference sequence). The length of the CDR3 is 12 residues. The DNA of the CDR3 is TGTGCCAGCAGTTCGGACACCTACGAGCAGTACTTC. Translation gives CASSSDTYEQYF. Based on the CDR3 plus reference TRBV7-9 and TRBJ2-7, the full variable domain is DTGVSQNPRHKITKRGQNVTFRCDPISEHNRLYWYRQTLGQGPEFLTYFQNEAQLEKSRLLSDRFSAERPKGSFSTLEIQRTEQGDSAMYLCASSSDTYEQYFGPGTRLTVT.

In this sample, this clonotype turned up a few times. This chain uses TRBV2 with TRBJ2-3; 13 bases are a match to TRBD2. Germline assignment: CDR1 SNHLY and CDR2 FYNNEI. Trimming removed 5 bases from V and 1 base from J; junction bases left unmatched: 3. The CDR3 is 16 residues long. CDR3 DNA: TGTGCCAGCAGTAAGGGACTAGCGGGACGCACAGATACGCAGTATTTT. Its protein is CASSKGLAGRTDTQYF.

The rearrangement uses TRBV4-1 and TRBJ1-1, with a possible D match to TRBD1 (5 bases). This CDR3 has 13 amino acids. CDR1 is MGHRA, CDR2 YSYEKL, per germline. The ends were cut back, 5 bases at V and 7 bases at J, with 14 bases in the middle. The CDR3 loop reads CASSTRQTYEAFF. Here the CDR3 DNA reads TGCGCCAGCAGCACCCGACAGACATATGAAGCTTTCTTT.

This clonotype was found a few times. V is TRBV19 and J is TRBJ2-5; the D gene is possibly TRBD2 (5 bases). The CDR3 is 14 residues long. From germline, CDR1 is LNHDA and CDR2 SQIVND (reference sequence). The V gene lost 6 bases and the J gene lost 5 bases, with 16 bases spanning the gap. The DNA for the CDR3 is TGTGCCAGTAGCTATTCCGGGCCGGGGGAGACCCAGTACTTC. Translation gives CASSYSGPGETQYF.

This clonotype was seen a few times. J is TRBJ1-6 and V is TRBV3-1; a possible D gene is TRBD1 (6 bases). V lost 3 bases and J lost 0, with 6 bases in between. Germline V gene lookup returns CDR1 LGHDT and CDR2 YNNKEL (reference sequence). The CDR3 length is 15 residues. Written as DNA, the CDR3 is TGTGCCAGCAGCCAGGACAGCTCCTATAATTCACCCCTCCACTTT. This codes for CASSQDSSYNSPLHF.